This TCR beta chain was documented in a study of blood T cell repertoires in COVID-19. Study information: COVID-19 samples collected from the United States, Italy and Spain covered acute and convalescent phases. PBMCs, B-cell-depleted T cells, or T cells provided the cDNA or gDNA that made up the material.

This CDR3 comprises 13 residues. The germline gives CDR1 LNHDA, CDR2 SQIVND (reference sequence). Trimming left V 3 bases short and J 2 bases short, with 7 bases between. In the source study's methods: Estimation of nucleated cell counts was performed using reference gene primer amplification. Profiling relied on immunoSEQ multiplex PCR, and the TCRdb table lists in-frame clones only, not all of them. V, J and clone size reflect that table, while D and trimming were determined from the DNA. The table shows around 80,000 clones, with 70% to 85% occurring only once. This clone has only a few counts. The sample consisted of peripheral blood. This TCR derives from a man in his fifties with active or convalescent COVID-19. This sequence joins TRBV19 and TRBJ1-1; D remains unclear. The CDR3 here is CASSMAPNTEAFF. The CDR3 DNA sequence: TGTGCCAGTAGTATGGCCCCCAACACTGAAGCTTTCTTT.